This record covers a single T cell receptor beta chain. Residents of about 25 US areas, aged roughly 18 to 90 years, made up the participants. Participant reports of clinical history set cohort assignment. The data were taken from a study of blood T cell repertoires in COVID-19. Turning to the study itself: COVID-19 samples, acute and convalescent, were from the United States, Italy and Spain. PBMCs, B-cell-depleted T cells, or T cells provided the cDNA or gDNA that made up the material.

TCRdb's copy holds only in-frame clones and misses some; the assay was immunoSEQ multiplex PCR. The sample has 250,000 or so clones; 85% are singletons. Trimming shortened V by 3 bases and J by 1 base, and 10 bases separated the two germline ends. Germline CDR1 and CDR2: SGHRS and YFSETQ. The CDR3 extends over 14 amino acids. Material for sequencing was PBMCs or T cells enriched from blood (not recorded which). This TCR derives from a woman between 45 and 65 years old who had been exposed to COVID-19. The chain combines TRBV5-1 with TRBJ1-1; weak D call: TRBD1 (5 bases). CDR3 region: CASSSQGSNTEAFF. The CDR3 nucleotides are TGCGCCAGCAGCTCGCAGGGTTCGAACACTGAAGCTTTCTTT.